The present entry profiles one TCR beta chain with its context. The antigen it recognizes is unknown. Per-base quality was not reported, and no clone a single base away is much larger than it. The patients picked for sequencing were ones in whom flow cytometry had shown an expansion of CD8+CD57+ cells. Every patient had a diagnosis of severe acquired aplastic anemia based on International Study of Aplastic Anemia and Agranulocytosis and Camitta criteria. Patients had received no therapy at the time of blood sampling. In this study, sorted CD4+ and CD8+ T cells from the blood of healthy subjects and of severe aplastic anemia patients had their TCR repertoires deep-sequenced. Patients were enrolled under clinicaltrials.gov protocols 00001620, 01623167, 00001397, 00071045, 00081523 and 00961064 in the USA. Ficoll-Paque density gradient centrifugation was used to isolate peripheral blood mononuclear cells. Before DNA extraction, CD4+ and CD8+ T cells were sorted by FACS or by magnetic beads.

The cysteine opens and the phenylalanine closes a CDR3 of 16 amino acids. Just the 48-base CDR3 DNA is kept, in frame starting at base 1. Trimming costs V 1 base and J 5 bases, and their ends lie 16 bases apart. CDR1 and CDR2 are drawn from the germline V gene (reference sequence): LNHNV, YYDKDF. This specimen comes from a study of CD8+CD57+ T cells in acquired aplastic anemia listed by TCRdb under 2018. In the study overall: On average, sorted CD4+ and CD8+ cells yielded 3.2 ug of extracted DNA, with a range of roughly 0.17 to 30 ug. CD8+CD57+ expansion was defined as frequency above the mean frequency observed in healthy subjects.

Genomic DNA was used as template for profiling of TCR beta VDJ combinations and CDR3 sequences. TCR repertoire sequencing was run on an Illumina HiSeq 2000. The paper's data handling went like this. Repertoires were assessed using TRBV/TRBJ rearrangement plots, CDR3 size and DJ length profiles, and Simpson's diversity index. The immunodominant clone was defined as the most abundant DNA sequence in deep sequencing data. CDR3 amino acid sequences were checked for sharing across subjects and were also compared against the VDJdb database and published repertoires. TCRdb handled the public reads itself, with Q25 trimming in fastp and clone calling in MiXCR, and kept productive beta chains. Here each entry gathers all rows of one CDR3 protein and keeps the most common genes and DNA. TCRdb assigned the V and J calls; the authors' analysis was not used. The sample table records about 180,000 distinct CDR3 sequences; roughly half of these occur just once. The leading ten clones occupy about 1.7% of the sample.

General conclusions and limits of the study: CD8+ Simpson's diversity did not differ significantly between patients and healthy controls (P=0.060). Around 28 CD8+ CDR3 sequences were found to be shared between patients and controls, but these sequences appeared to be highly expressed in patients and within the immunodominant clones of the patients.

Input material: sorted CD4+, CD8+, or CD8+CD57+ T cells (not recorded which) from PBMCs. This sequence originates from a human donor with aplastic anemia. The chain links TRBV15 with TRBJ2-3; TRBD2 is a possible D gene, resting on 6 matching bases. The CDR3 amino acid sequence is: CATSRAGTSLGDTQYF. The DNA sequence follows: TGTGCCACCAGCAGAGCCGGGACTTCGTTAGGAGATACGCAGTATTTT.